These T cell receptor beta chains were read from a single sample in a study of early T cells in non-severe SARS-CoV-2 infection. TCRdb recomputed calls from the 5' RACE reads with MiXCR, one row per CDR3 protein. The sample lists 20,000 to 25,000 distinct CDR3 sequences, less than 6.5% occurring once. The material sequenced was whole blood. Every receptor here comes from an adult who was a healthcare worker with PCR-confirmed SARS-CoV-2 infection or an uninfected control (not recorded which). The CDR3 runs from the conserved cysteine through the conserved F or W. The D gene is left open where the match is weak. Where a row states a size, it is once, few, many or the class of an expanded clone; other rows omit it.

J gene | D gene | clone size | V gene | CDR3 protein | CDR3 DNA
TRBJ2-5 | TRBD2 | - | TRBV19 | CATGTSGTTQYF | TGTGCCACCGGGACTAGCGGGACGACCCAGTACTTC
TRBJ2-5 | - | many | TRBV5-5 | CASSRTDRYQETQYF | TGTGCCAGCAGCCGTACTGACAGGTACCAAGAGACCCAGTACTTC
TRBJ1-2 | - | many | TRBV29-1 | CSVEPGEKKYGYTF | TGCAGCGTTGAACCAGGGGAAAAAAAGTATGGCTACACCTTC
TRBJ2-7 | - | many | TRBV18 | CASSPGLDSYEQYF | TGTGCCAGCTCACCAGGGTTGGACTCCTACGAGCAGTACTTC
TRBJ2-3 | - | few | TRBV6-6 | CASSTRGPSTDTQYF | TGTGCCAGCAGTACGCGGGGCCCTAGCACAGATACGCAGTATTTT
TRBJ2-1 | TRBD2 | many | TRBV29-1 | CSVETGTSGRPRSYNEQFF | TGCAGCGTTGAGACCGGGACTAGCGGGAGGCCCCGCTCCTACAATGAGCAGTTCTTC
TRBJ1-2 | TRBD1 | many | TRBV4-3 | CASSQVLTGTIYGYTF | TGCGCCAGCAGCCAAGTCCTGACAGGGACAATCTATGGCTACACCTTC
TRBJ2-7 | - | - | TRBV20-1 | CSASRETGIRWEQYF | TGCAGTGCTAGTAGGGAAACAGGGATTCGCTGGGAGCAGTACTTC
TRBJ1-2 | TRBD1 | medium-sized | TRBV7-9 | CASSFDDRESYGYTF | TGTGCCAGCAGCTTCGACGACAGGGAGTCCTATGGCTACACCTTC
TRBJ2-6 | TRBD1 | many | TRBV7-3 | CASSLIGTGINSGANVLTF | TGTGCCAGCAGCTTAATAGGGACAGGGATTAATTCTGGGGCCAACGTCCTGACTTTC
TRBJ2-3 | - | many | TRBV5-1 | CASSLHPEDTQYF | TGCGCCAGCAGCCTCCACCCTGAGGATACGCAGTATTTT
TRBJ2-5 | - | - | TRBV7-3 | CASSLSSVGKEETQYF | TGTGCCAGCAGCTTATCTAGCGTAGGGAAAGAGGAGACCCAGTACTTC
TRBJ2-1 | - | few | TRBV10-2 | CASSESSSAEAYNEQFF | TGCGCCAGCAGTGAGTCGTCTAGCGCTGAGGCCTACAATGAGCAGTTCTTC
TRBJ2-1 | TRBD2 | many | TRBV20-1 | CNLLAGASNEQFF | TGCAATCTATTAGCGGGAGCGTCCAATGAGCAGTTCTTC
TRBJ2-7 | - | many | TRBV15 | CATSRDKMYEQYF | TGTGCCACCAGCAGGGACAAGATGTACGAGCAGTACTTC
TRBJ2-7 | TRBD1 | many | TRBV5-1 | CASSLRDSSTYEQYF | TGCGCCAGCAGCCTCCGGGACAGTTCTACCTACGAGCAGTACTTC
TRBJ2-1 | TRBD1 | medium-sized | TRBV29-1 | CSGGPGQGFNNEQFF | TGCAGCGGCGGACCGGGACAGGGGTTCAACAATGAGCAGTTCTTC
TRBJ2-5 | - | few | TRBV7-2 | CASSLVGGMIQETQYF | TGTGCCAGCAGCTTAGTAGGCGGGATGATACAAGAGACCCAGTACTTC
TRBJ2-5 | - | many | TRBV5-1 | CASSKGALTQQETQYF | TGCGCCAGCAGCAAGGGAGCCCTAACCCAACAAGAGACCCAGTACTTC
TRBJ2-1 | TRBD1 | - | TRBV7-9 | CASSLEGQEQFF | TGTGCCAGCAGCTTAGAGGGACAGGAGCAGTTCTTC
TRBJ2-2 | - | few | TRBV5-1 | CASSSRDWTGELFF | TGCGCCAGCAGTTCGCGGGATTGGACCGGGGAGCTGTTTTTT
TRBJ2-3 | TRBD2 | few | TRBV12-3/TRBV12-4 | CASSFGAGGSTDTQYF | TGTGCCAGCAGTTTTGGAGCGGGAGGGAGCACAGATACGCAGTATTTT
TRBJ2-4 | - | many | TRBV5-1 | CASSLAGSGGPNIQYF | TGCGCCAGCAGCTTGGCCGGATCTGGGGGTCCGAACATTCAGTACTTC
TRBJ2-7 | - | - | TRBV27 | CASSPHGALYEQYF | TGTGCCAGCAGTCCCCACGGGGCGCTTTACGAGCAGTACTTC
TRBJ2-3 | - | once | TRBV11-3 | CASSPGLSRTDTQYF | TGTGCCAGCAGCCCGGGACTGTCTAGAACAGATACGCAGTATTTT
TRBJ2-3 | - | few | TRBV29-1 | CSVSGPLEDTQYF | TGCAGCGTTTCCGGACCCTTAGAAGATACGCAGTATTTT
TRBJ1-4 | - | few | TRBV7-2 | CASSTGQSKLFF | TGTGCCAGCAGCACCGGACAGTCAAAACTGTTTTTT
TRBJ2-7 | - | many | TRBV7-2 | CASSSYYEQYF | TGTGCCAGCAGCTCGTACTACGAGCAGTACTTC
TRBJ2-1 | - | many | TRBV3-1 | CASSQDRAYNEQFF | TGTGCCAGCAGCCAAGACAGGGCCTACAATGAGCAGTTCTTC
TRBJ2-3 | TRBD2 | many | TRBV12-5 | CASGMGLASTDTQYF | TGTGCTAGTGGAATGGGACTAGCGAGCACAGATACGCAGTATTTT
TRBJ2-2 | TRBD2 | many | TRBV27 | CASSPGLAAPLTGELFF | TGTGCCAGCAGTCCCGGACTAGCGGCTCCGCTCACCGGGGAGCTGTTTTTT
TRBJ2-1 | TRBD1 | few | TRBV14 | CASSQDRDSSYNEQFF | TGTGCCAGCAGCCAAGACAGGGACAGCTCCTACAATGAGCAGTTCTTC
TRBJ2-1 | TRBD2 | few | TRBV6-4 | CASSDSGTNYNEQFF | TGTGCCAGCAGTGACTCCGGGACTAACTACAATGAGCAGTTCTTC
TRBJ2-2 | TRBD2 | many | TRBV20-1 | CSAPNPGLAERTGELFF | TGCAGTGCGCCGAATCCGGGACTAGCGGAGCGCACCGGGGAGCTGTTTTTT
TRBJ2-7 | TRBD2 | many | TRBV5-4 | CASSLPGLAAYEQYF | TGTGCCAGCAGCTTGCCCGGACTAGCGGCCTACGAGCAGTACTTC
TRBJ2-3 | TRBD2 | many | TRBV6-4 | CASSQTSGSADTQYF | TGTGCCAGCAGCCAGACTAGCGGGAGTGCAGATACGCAGTATTTT
TRBJ2-2 | TRBD2 | few | TRBV15 | CATSRDSGLANTGELFF | TGTGCCACCAGCAGAGATTCGGGACTAGCGAACACCGGGGAGCTGTTTTTT
TRBJ1-2 | TRBD1 | many | TRBV20-1 | CSARDEQGAGGYTF | TGCAGTGCTAGAGATGAACAGGGGGCAGGTGGCTACACCTTC
TRBJ1-2 | - | many | TRBV19 | CASRNLYGYTF | TGTGCCAGTAGGAACCTGTATGGCTACACCTTC
TRBJ2-1 | - | many | TRBV30 | CAWSQKLTRINEQFF | TGTGCCTGGAGTCAAAAACTAACAAGAATCAATGAGCAGTTCTTC
TRBJ2-3 | - | few | TRBV29-1 | CSAAHTSTDTQYF | TGCAGCGCCGCGCATACTAGCACAGATACGCAGTATTTT
TRBJ1-2 | - | many | TRBV19 | CASSIDQRTVTNYGYTF | TGTGCCAGTAGTATAGATCAGAGGACGGTTACTAACTATGGCTACACCTTC
TRBJ2-1 | - | many | TRBV7-2 | CASSPGRGTPVNEQFF | TGTGCCAGCAGCCCAGGCCGCGGGACCCCTGTTAATGAGCAGTTCTTC
TRBJ1-3 | - | many | TRBV4-3 | CASSQDWSGNTIYF | TGCGCCAGCAGCCAAGACTGGTCAGGAAACACCATATATTTT
TRBJ2-2 | - | few | TRBV13 | CASSLEATGELFF | TGTGCCAGCAGCTTAGAAGCGACCGGGGAGCTGTTTTTT
TRBJ2-3 | - | medium-sized | TRBV7-6 | CASSLVAPRDADTQYF | TGTGCCAGCAGCTTAGTAGCTCCCAGGGACGCAGATACGCAGTATTTT
TRBJ2-6 | - | few | TRBV12-3/TRBV12-4 | CASSPRGGTPGANVLTF | TGTGCCAGCAGCCCCCGAGGAGGGACCCCTGGGGCCAACGTCCTGACTTTC
TRBJ2-1 | - | few | TRBV12-3/TRBV12-4 | CASRTSYNEQFF | TGTGCCAGCAGGACTAGCTACAATGAGCAGTTCTTC
TRBJ2-3 | TRBD2 | many | TRBV6-2/TRBV6-3 | CASSYGRDTDTQYF | TGTGCCAGCAGTTACGGGAGGGACACAGATACGCAGTATTTT
TRBJ2-2 | - | many | TRBV25-1 | CASSDAPGYRNTGELFF | TGTGCCAGCAGTGACGCCCCAGGTTACCGGAACACCGGGGAGCTGTTTTTT
TRBJ2-3 | TRBD2 | few | TRBV29-1 | CSAKGLAGIRGADTQYF | TGCAGCGCTAAGGGACTAGCGGGAATTCGGGGGGCAGATACGCAGTATTTT